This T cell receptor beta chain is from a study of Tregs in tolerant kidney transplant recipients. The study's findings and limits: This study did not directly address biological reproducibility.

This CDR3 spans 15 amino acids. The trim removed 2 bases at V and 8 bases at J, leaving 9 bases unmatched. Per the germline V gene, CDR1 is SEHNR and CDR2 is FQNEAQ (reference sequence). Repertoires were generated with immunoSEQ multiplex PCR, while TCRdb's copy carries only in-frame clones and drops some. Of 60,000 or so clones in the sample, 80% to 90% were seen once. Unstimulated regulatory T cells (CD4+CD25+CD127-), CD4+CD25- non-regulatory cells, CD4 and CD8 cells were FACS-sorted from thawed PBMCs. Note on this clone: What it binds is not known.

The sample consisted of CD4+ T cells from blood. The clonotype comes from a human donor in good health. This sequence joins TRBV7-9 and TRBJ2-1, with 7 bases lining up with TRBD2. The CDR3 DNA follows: TGTGCCAGCAGCTTATCGGGGGGTCTCTCCGATGAGCAGTTCTTC. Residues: CASSLSGGLSDEQFF.